This T cell receptor (beta chain) appears in the sequencing data of a study of cytomegalovirus exposure and HLA in healthy donors. Study overall: According to later analysis, the same platform produced the roughly 120 validation and under 750 first-cohort repertoires.

Separation from the 666-subject first cohort characterized the roughly 120-subject validation cohort, to which the donors belonged. CDR3 length equals 17 residues. V was cut by 6 bases and J by 2 bases, with 23 bases left in between. Per the germline V gene, CDR1 is LNHDA and CDR2 is SQIVND (reference sequence). Sequencing used immunoSEQ multiplex PCR; TCRdb keeps in-frame clones, though not all of them. The sample has some 140,000 clones; approximately 90% are singletons. Overall study findings and caveats: TCR clusters originating in the first cohort tended to co-occur in the approximately 130 validation repertoires, according to a later analysis. It was confirmed in vitro that a few of the CMV-associated chains were specific for CMV antigens.

A remark on this clone: Its specificity is unknown.

The chain carries TRBV19 and TRBJ2-7, with D possibly matching TRBD2 (6 bases). The receptor was derived from a woman aged 25 to 39 in good health and CMV-seropositive. Sample: PBMCs. CDR3 in DNA: TGTGCCAGTAGCCTAATCGGTCCTGGCGGGACTCCCTACGAGCAGTACTTC. It is translated as CASSLIGPGGTPYEQYF.